Here is one T cell receptor (beta chain) with its context. Germline V gene data show CDR1 as SSHAT and CDR2 as FNYEAQ (reference sequence). Trimming removed 2 bases from V and 2 bases from J; junction bases left unmatched: 6. CDR3 length: 16 residues. Authors' methods: Reference gene primer amplification gave nucleated cell count estimates. Sequenced by immunoSEQ multiplex PCR; TCRdb stores in-frame clones only, minus some. D and trimming come from the DNA, and the V and J calls and clone size come from that table. The sample holds around 140,000 clones; around 81% are singletons and the top ten take around 8.8%. The data stem from a study of blood T cell repertoires in COVID-19. Study overall: Acute and convalescent COVID-19 samples came from the United States, Italy and Spain. T cells, B-cell-depleted T cells, or PBMCs supplied cDNA or gDNA.

The sample comprised peripheral blood. The rearrangement links TRBV7-7 to TRBJ2-5; 9 nucleotides match TRBD1. The receptor was derived from a human donor in a cohort sampled during active COVID-19. The DNA of the CDR3 is TGTGCCAGCAGCTTAATCAAAGGGACAGGGCAAGAGACCCAGTACTTC. This translates into CASSLIKGTGQETQYF.